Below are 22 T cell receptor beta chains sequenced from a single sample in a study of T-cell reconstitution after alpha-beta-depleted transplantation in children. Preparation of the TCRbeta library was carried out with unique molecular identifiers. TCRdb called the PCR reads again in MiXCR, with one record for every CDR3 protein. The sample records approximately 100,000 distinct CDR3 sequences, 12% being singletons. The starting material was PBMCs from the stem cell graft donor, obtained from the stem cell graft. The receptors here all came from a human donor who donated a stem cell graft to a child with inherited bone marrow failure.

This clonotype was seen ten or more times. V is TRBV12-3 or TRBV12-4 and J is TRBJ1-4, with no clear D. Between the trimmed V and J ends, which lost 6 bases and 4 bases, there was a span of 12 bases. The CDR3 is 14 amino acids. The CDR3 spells CASRENTYNEKLFF. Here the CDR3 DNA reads TGTGCCAGCAGGGAAAATACCTATAATGAAAAACTGTTTTTT.

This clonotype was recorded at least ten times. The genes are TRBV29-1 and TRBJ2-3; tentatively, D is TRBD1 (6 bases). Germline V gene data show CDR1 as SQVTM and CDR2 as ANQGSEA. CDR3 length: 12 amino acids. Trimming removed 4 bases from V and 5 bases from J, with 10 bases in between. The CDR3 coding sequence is TGCAGCGTTGCAGGGGCCGAAGATACGCAGTATTTT. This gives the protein CSVAGAEDTQYF.

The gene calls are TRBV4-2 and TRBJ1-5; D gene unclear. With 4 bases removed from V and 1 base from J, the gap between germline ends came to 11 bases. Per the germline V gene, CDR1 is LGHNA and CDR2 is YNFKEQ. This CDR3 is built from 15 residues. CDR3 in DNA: TGTGCCAGCAGCCTCCGGCACCTCAGCAATCAGCCCCAGCATTTT. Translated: CASSLRHLSNQPQHF.

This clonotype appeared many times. The CDR3 DNA is TGTGCCAGCAGTTCTGGACACTACGAGCAGTACTTC. It is translated as CASSSGHYEQYF. The chain links TRBV12-3 or TRBV12-4 to TRBJ2-7, with a weak D call TRBD1 (5 bases). The CDR3 is 12 amino acids. The V gene lost 4 bases and the J gene lost 3 bases, with 7 bases spanning the gap.

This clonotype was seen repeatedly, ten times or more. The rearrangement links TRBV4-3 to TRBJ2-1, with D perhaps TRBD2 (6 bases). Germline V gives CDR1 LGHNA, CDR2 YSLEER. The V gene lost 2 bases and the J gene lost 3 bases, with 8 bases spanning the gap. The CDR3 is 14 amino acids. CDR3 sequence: CASSQRLDYNEQFF. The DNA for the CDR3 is TGCGCCAGCAGCCAACGACTAGACTACAATGAGCAGTTCTTC.

The CDR3 DNA reads as TGCAGTGCCGCCCCCCATGACTATGGCTACACCTTC. Translation: CSAAPHDYGYTF. The gene calls are TRBV20-1 and TRBJ1-2; D is ambiguous. The CDR3 is 12 residues long. Trimming cost V 6 bases and J 3 bases, with 11 bases left between them. Germline-derived CDR1 and CDR2 are DFQATT and SNEGSKA (reference sequence).

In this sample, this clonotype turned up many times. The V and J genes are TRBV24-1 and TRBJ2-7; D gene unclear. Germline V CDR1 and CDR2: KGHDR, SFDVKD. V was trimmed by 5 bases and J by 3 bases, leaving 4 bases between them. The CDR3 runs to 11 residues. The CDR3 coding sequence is TGTGCCACCAGTGCCGGCTACGAGCAGTACTTC. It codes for CATSAGYEQYF.

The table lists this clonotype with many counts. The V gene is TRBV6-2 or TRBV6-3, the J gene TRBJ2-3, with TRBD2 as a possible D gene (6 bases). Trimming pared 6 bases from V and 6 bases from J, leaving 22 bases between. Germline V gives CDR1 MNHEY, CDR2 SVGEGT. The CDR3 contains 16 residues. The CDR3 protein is CASRALGTHSSDTQYF. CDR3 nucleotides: TGTGCCAGCAGGGCTTTAGGGACTCACTCGTCCGATACGCAGTATTTT.

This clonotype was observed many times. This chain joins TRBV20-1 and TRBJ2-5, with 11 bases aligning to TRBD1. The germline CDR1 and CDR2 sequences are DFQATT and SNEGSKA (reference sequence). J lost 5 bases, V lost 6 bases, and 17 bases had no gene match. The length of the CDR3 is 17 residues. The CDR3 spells CSALTPTGQGGDETQYF. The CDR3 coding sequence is TGCAGTGCCCTGACGCCCACGGGACAGGGGGGAGATGAGACCCAGTACTTC.

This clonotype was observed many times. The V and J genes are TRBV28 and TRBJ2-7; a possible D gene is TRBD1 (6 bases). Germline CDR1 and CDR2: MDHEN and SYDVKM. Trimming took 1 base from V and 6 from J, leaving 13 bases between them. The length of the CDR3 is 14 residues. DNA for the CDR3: TGTGCCAGCAGTTTATTCAGGGGAAACGCCGAGCAGTACTTC. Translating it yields CASSLFRGNAEQYF.

The CDR3 spells CASSFTGDTQYF. The CDR3 region has the DNA TGCGCCAGCAGCTTCACCGGTGATACGCAGTATTTT. The chain recombines TRBV5-1 with TRBJ2-3; no clear D. The germline V and J ends were trimmed by 2 bases and 6 bases, with 7 bases remaining between them. The CDR3 length is 12 residues. Germline V gene sequence: CDR1 SGHRS, CDR2 YFSETQ.

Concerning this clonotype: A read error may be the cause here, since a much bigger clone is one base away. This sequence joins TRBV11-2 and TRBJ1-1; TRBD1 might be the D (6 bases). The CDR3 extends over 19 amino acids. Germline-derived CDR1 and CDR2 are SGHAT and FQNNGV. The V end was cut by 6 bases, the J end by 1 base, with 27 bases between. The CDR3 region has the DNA TGTGCCAGCAGACCATCTGGCGGGGGGCGGAGGGGGGGGAACACTGAAGCTTTCTTT. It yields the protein CASRPSGGGRRGGNTEAFF. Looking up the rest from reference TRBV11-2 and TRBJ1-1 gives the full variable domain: EAGVAQSPRYKIIEKRQSVAFWCNPISGHATLYWYQQILGQGPKLLIQFQNNGVVDDSQLPKDRFSAERLKGVDSTLKIQPAKLEDSAVYLCASRPSGGGRRGGNTEAFFGQGTRLTVV.

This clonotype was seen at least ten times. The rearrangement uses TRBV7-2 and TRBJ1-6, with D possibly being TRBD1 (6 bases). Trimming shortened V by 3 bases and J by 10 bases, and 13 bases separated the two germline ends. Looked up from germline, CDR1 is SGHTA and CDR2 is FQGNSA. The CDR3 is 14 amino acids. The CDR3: CASSFESGGSPLHF. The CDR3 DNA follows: TGTGCCAGCAGCTTTGAGAGCGGGGGCTCACCCCTCCACTTT.

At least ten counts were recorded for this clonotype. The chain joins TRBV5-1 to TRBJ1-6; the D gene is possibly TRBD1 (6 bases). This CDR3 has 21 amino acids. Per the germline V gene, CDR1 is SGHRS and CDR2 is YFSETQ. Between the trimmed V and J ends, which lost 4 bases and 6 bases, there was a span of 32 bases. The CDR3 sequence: CASSITSTWGLSGQPNSPLHF. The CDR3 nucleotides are TGCGCCAGCAGCATCACCTCTACTTGGGGGTTGTCGGGACAACCTAATTCACCCCTCCACTTT.

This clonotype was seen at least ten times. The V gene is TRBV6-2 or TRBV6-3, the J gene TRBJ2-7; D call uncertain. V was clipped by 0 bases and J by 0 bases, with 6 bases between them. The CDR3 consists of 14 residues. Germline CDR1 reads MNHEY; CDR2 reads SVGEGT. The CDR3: CASSYSTDSYEQYF. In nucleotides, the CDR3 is TGTGCCAGCAGTTACTCGACCGACTCCTACGAGCAGTACTTC.

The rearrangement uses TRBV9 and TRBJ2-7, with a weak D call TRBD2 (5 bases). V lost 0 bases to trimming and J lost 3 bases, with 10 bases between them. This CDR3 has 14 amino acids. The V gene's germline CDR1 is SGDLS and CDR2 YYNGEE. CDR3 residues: CASSVERVSYEQYF. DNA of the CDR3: TGTGCCAGCAGCGTAGAGAGGGTTAGCTACGAGCAGTACTTC.

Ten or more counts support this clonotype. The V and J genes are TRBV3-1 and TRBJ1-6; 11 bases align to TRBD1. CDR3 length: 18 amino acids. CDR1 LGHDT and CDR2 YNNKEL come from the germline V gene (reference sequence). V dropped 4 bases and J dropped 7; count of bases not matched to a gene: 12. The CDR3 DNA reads TGTGCCAGCAGCCTCGGACAGGGGGCGAATTTTAGGAATTCACCCCTCCACTTT. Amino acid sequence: CASSLGQGANFRNSPLHF.

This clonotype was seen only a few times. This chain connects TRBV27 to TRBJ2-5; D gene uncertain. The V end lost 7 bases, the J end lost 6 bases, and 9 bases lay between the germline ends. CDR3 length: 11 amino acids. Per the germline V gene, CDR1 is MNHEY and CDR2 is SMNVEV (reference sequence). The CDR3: CASTLGKTQYF. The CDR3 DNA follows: TGTGCCAGCACTCTGGGGAAGACCCAGTACTTC.

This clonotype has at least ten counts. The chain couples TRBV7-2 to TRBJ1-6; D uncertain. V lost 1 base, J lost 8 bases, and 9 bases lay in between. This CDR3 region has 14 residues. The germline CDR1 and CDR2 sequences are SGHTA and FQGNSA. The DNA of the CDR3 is TGTGCCAGCAGCTTAGTTTATCTGGATTCACCCCTCCACTTT. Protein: CASSLVYLDSPLHF.

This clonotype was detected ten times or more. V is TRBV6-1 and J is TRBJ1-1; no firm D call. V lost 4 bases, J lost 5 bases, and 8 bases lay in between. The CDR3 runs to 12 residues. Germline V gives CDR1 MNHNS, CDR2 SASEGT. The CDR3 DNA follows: TGTGCCAGCAGTGTTGGGGAAACTGAAGCTTTCTTT. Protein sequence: CASSVGETEAFF.

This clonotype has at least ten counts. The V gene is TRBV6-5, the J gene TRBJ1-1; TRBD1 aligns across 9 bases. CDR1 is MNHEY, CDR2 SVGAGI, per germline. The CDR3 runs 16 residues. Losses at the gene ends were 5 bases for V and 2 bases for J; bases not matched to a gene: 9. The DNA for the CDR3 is TGTGCCAGCAGTAACCTGCCGGGACAGGGAAACACTGAAGCTTTCTTT. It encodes CASSNLPGQGNTEAFF.

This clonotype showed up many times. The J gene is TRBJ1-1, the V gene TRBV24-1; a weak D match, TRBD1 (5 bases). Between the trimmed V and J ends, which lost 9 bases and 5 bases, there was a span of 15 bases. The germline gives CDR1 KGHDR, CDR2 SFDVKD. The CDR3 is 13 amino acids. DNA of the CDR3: TGTGCCACCCAGGGTTCGGCGGGTACTGAAGCTTTCTTT. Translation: CATQGSAGTEAFF.